The subject of this entry is one T cell receptor (beta chain). What it binds is unknown. In germline, CDR1 is SGHRS, CDR2 YFSETQ. Germline trimming cut 0 bases from V and 3 bases from J; bases unmatched to any gene: 3. The CDR3 has 14 residues. The sample is drawn from a study of beta chain features in type 1 diabetes. Study-wide findings and caveats: In all four CD4+ subsets, TCRB CDR3 length was significantly, moderately reduced in type 1 diabetes.

The investigators reverse transcribed all of the isolated RNA, so they sequenced expressed TCRB transcripts. Method: immunoSEQ multiplex PCR; TCRdb's copy keeps in-frame clones and lacks some. This sample has 45,000 to 60,000 clones, with 35% to 55% found just once. The specimen sequenced was stem cell memory CD4+ T cells from blood. The chain is built from TRBV5-1 and TRBJ2-7; the match to TRBD1 covers 7 bases. The origin of this receptor is a man aged 25-45 years with type 1 diabetes. The CDR3 loop is CASSLGQGDYEQYF. Here the CDR3 DNA reads TGCGCCAGCAGCTTGGGACAGGGCGACTACGAGCAGTACTTC.